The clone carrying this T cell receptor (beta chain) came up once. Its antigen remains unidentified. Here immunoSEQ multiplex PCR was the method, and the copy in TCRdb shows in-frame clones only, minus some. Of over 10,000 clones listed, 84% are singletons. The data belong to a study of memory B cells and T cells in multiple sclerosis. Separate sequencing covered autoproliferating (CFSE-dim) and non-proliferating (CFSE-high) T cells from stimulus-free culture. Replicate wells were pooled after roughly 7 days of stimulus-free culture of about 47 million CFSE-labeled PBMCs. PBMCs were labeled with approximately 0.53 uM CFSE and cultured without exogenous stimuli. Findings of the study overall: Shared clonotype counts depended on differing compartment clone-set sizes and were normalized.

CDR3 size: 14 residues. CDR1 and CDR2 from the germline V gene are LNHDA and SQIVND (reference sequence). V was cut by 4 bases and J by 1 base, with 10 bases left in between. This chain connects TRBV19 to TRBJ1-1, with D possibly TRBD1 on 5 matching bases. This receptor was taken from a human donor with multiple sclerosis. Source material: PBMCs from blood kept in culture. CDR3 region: CASSRGDRNTEAFF. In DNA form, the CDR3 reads TGTGCCAGTAGTAGAGGAGACAGGAACACTGAAGCTTTCTTT.